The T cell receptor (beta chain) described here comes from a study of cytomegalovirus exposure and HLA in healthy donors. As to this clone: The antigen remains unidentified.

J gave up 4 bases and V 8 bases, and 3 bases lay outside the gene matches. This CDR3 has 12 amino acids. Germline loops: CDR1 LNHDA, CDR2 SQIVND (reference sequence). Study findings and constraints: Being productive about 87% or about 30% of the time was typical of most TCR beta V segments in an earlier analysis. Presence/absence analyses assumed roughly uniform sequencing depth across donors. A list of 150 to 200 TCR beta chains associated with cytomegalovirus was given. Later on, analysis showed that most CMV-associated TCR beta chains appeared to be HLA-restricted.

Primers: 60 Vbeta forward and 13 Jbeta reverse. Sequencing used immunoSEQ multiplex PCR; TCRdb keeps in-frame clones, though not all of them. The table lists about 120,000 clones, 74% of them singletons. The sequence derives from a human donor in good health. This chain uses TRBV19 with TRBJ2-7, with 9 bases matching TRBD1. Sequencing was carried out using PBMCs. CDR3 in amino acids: CASSGQGYEQYF. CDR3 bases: TGTGCCAGTTCTGGACAGGGGTACGAGCAGTACTTC.